This T cell receptor (beta chain) is from a study of patients and donors after allogeneic stem cell transplantation. TCRdb reprocessed the RT-PCR reads with MiXCR, giving one entry per CDR3 protein. The sample lists hundreds of thousands of distinct CDR3 sequences, around 40% seen once, with around a tenth in the top ten. This CDR3 is 13 amino acids long. With V trimmed by 4 bases and J by 7 bases, 0 bases remained unmatched. Germline CDR1 MNHNS, CDR2 SASEGT. This clonotype was obtained from a human donor who was either an allogeneic HSCT recipient or a stem cell or donor lymphocyte infusion donor (not recorded which). It is not recorded whose cells these are; they may come from a transplant donor. The chain recombines TRBV6-1 with TRBJ1-4; 10 bases map to TRBD1. The material sequenced was blood, either unsorted or a sorted T cell fraction (not recorded which). Here the CDR3 reads CASSGTGGEKLFF. CDR3 sequence (DNA): TGTGCCAGCAGTGGGACAGGGGGTGAAAAACTGTTTTTT.